This paragraph reports one T cell receptor (beta chain). Its antigen is not known. The assay was immunoSEQ multiplex PCR, and TCRdb's table has in-frame clones only and misses some. The table lists fewer than 60,000 clones, less than 85% of them singletons. The sample belongs to a study of OX40 agonist ivuxolimab in advanced cancers. Regarding the study as a whole: It was not determined which antigens were specifically recognized by the peripheral T cells that had undergone clonal expansion.

This CDR3 contains 15 residues. CDR1 is SNHLY and CDR2 is FYNNEI in the germline V gene. Trimming removed 3 bases from V and 0 bases from J; junction bases left unmatched: 3. This sequence was found in an adult with an advanced solid tumor such as melanoma, head and neck, liver or kidney cancer. The gene calls are TRBV2 and TRBJ2-3, with 7 bases fitting TRBD2. The sample here was CD4+ or CD8+ T cells sorted from blood, taken in a trial of the OX40 agonist ivuxolimab. The CDR3 sequence is CASSERGISTDTQYF. In DNA, the CDR3 is TGTGCCAGCAGTGAGCGGGGGATAAGCACAGATACGCAGTATTTT.